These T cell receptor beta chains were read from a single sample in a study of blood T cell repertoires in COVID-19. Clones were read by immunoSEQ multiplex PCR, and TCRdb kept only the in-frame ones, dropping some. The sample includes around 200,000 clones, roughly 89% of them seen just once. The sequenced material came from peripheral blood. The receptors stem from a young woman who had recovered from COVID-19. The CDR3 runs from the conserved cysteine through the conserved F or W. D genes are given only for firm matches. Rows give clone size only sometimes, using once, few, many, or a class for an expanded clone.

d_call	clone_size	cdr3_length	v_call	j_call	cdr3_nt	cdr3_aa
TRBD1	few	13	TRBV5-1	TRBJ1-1	TGCGCCACTTCGACAGGGCCGAACACTGAAGCTTTCTTT	CATSTGPNTEAFF
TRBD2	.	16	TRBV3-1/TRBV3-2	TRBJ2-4	TGTGCCAGCAGCCAAGAAAGGGCGGGGGGGAAAAACATTCAGTACTTC	CASSQERAGGKNIQYF
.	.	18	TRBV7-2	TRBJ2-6	TGTGCCAGCAGCTTGAAAGGGGCAACCCCCTCTGGGGCCAACGTCCTGACTTTC	CASSLKGATPSGANVLTF
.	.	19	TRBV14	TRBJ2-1	TGTGCCAGCAGCCGTCCCATAGCCGGATGGATGATTTCCTACAATGAGCAGTTCTTC	CASSRPIAGWMISYNEQFF
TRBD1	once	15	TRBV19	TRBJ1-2	TGTGCCAGTAGGGAAAAGACAGGGTTTAACTATGGCTACACCTTC	CASREKTGFNYGYTF
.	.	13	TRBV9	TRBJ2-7	TGTGCCAGCAGCGTAGGGGCAGGGGCCGAGCAGTACTTC	CASSVGAGAEQYF
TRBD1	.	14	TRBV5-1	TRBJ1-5	TGCGCCAGCAGCCGGACAGGGGGTCATCAGCCCCAGCATTTT	CASSRTGGHQPQHF
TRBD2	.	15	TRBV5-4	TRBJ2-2	TGTGCCAGCAGCTTGATCCTAGCGGACACCGGGGAGCTGTTTTTT	CASSLILADTGELFF
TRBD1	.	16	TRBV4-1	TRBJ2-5	TGCGCCAGCAGCCACGAACCCGACAGGGACCAAGAGACCCAGTACTTC	CASSHEPDRDQETQYF
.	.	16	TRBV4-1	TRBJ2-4	TGCGCCAGCAGCCAAGCTCAGGGTTCGGGCAAAAACATTCAGTACTTC	CASSQAQGSGKNIQYF
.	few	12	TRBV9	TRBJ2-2	TGTGCCAGCAGCGTAGACAAAGGGGAGCTGTTTTTT	CASSVDKGELFF
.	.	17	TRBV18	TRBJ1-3	TGTGCCAGCTCCCTTAATCCTCAGGGGAGTACTGGAAACACCATATATTTT	CASSLNPQGSTGNTIYF
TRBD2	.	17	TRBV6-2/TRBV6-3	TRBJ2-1	TGTGCCAGCAGTTACACAACGACTAGCGGGAAAGGCAATGAGCAGTTCTTC	CASSYTTTSGKGNEQFF
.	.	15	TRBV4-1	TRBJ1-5	TGCGCCAGCAGCCCCCAGGGGCATAGCAATCAGCCCCAGCATTTT	CASSPQGHSNQPQHF
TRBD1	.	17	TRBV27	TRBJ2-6	TGTGCCAGCAGTTTGACAGGGGGTAGTTCTGGGGCCAACGTCCTGACTTTC	CASSLTGGSSGANVLTF
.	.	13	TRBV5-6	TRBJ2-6	TGTGCCAGCAGCCATACAGGGGCCAACGTCCTGACTTTC	CASSHTGANVLTF
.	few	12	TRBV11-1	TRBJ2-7	TGTGCCAGCAGCCCAGCGGGCTACGAGCAGTACTTC	CASSPAGYEQYF
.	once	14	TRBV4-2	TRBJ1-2	TGTGCCAGCAGCCGAGAATCCCTATCCTATGGCTACACCTTC	CASSRESLSYGYTF
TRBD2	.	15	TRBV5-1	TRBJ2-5	TGCGCCAGCAGCTTGGAACTAGCGGGAGACGAGACCCAGTACTTC	CASSLELAGDETQYF
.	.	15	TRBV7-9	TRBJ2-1	TGTGCCAGCAGCCCACGGGTCACATCCTACAATGAGCAGTTCTTC	CASSPRVTSYNEQFF
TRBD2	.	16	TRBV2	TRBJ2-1	TGTGCCAGCAGTGAAGGACTAGCGGGAGGATCTGGTGAGCAGTTCTTC	CASSEGLAGGSGEQFF
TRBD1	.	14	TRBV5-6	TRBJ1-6	TGTGCCAGCGGCCTGGACAGGGTACGATCACCCCTCCACTTT	CASGLDRVRSPLHF
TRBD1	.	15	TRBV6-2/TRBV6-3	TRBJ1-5	TGTGCCAGCAGCATAGGACAGGGTGGCAATCAGCCCCAGCATTTT	CASSIGQGGNQPQHF
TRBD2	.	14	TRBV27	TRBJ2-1	TGTGCCAGCAGTGGACTAGCGGGAGGGAATGAGCAGTTCTTC	CASSGLAGGNEQFF
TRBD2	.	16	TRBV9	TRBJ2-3	TGTGCCAGCAGCGTAGTTGGCCTAGCGGGCACAGATACGCAGTATTTT	CASSVVGLAGTDTQYF
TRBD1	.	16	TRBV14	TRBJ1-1	TGTGCCAGCAGCCGGGCAGGGGGCTTTTGGGACACTGAAGCTTTCTTT	CASSRAGGFWDTEAFF
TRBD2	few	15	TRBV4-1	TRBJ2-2	TGCGCCAGCAGCCAGGGGGACTACGACACCGGGGAGCTGTTTTTT	CASSQGDYDTGELFF
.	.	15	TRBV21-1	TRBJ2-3	TGTGCCAGCAGCGTGCGGGGGCCTAGCACAGATACGCAGTATTTT	CASSVRGPSTDTQYF
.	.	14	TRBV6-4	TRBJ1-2	TGTGCCAGCAGTGAGGAGGGGGGGACCTATGGCTACACCTTC	CASSEEGGTYGYTF
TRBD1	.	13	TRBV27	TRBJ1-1	TGTGCCAGCAGAGGACAGGGACGATTTGAAGCTTTCTTT	CASRGQGRFEAFF
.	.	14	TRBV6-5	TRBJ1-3	TGTGCCAGCATGACAGGCATCTCTGGAAACACCATATATTTT	CASMTGISGNTIYF
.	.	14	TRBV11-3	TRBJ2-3	TGTGCCAGCAGCGAGCGGCGTGGTGCAGATACGCAGTATTTT	CASSERRGADTQYF
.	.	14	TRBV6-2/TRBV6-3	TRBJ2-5	TGTGCCAGCAGTTACCCCGACAGATGGGAGACCCAGTACTTC	CASSYPDRWETQYF
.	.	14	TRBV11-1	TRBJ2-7	TGTGCCAGCAGCTTTGGGCCTGTCTCCTACGAGCAGTACTTC	CASSFGPVSYEQYF
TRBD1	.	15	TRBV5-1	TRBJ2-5	TGCGCCAGCAGCACTGGGACAGCGACAGAAGAGACCCAGTACTTC	CASSTGTATEETQYF
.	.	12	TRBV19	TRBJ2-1	TGTGCCAGTAGTATGACTGACAATGAGCAGTTCTTC	CASSMTDNEQFF
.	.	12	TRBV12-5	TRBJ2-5	TGTGCTAGTGGTTTGGCCTCAGGTACCCAGTACTTC	CASGLASGTQYF
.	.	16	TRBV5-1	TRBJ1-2	TGCGCCAGCAGCAGGGCGATCCACGGGGGGCTGTATGGCTACACCTTC	CASSRAIHGGLYGYTF
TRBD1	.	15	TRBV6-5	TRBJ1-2	TGTGCCAGCTATCCATGGGACAGTACGAACTATGGCTACACCTTC	CASYPWDSTNYGYTF
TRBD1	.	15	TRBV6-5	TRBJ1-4	TGTGCCAGCAGCTTAACAGGGGCAACTAATGAAAAACTGTTTTTT	CASSLTGATNEKLFF
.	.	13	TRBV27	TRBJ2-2	TGTGCCAGCAGTTTGGAGGGTCCCGGGGAGCTGTTTTTT	CASSLEGPGELFF
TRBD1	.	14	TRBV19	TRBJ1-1	TGTGCCAGTAGTTGGACAGGGTTGAACACTGAAGCTTTCTTT	CASSWTGLNTEAFF
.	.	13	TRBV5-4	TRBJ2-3	TGTGCCAGCAGCTTGGGCCGAGCAGATACGCAGTATTTT	CASSLGRADTQYF
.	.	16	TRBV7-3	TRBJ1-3	TGTGCCAGCAGCTTAACCCGAGGAGGGCAAGGAAACACCATATATTTT	CASSLTRGGQGNTIYF
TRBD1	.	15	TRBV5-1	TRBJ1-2	TGCGCCAGCAGCCTGGAGGGGGCCGAGGTTCGTGGCTACACCTTC	CASSLEGAEVRGYTF
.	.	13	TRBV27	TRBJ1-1	TGTGCCAGCTCCTCTTGGGGGGGCTCCGAGGCTTTCTTT	CASSSWGGSEAFF
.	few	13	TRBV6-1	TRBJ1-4	TGTGCCAGCAGTGAAGCCCCGGAGGGGAAACTGTTTTTT	CASSEAPEGKLFF
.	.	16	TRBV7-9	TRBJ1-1	TGTGCCAGCAGCTTAGTGGCCCTTGGCGGGGGCACTGAAGCTTTCTTT	CASSLVALGGGTEAFF
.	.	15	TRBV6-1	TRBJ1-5	TGTGCCAGCAGTGAACAAGACACGGACTATCAGCCCCAGCATTTT	CASSEQDTDYQPQHF
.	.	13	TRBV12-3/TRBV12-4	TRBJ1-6	TGTGCCAGCAGTTCAGGACTAAATTCACCCCTCCACTTT	CASSSGLNSPLHF
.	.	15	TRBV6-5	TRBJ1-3	TGTGCCAGCAGTTCCGGCAGGGGCTCTGGAAACACCATATATTTT	CASSSGRGSGNTIYF
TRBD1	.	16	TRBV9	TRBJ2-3	TGTGCCAGCAGCCCCAGACAGGGGGGCCTCACAGATACGCAGTATTTT	CASSPRQGGLTDTQYF
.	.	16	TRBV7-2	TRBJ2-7	TGTGCCAGCAGCCGTTCTGCGGGGGCGCCCTCCTACGAGCAGTACTTC	CASSRSAGAPSYEQYF
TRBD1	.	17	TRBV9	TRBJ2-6	TGTGCCAGCAGCCGGGACAGGGAATTCTCTGGGGCCAACGTCCTGACTTTC	CASSRDREFSGANVLTF
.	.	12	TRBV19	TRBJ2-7	TGTGCCAGTAGCGAACAGCCCTACGAGCAGTACTTC	CASSEQPYEQYF
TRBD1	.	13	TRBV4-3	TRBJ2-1	TGCGCCAGCAGCCAACCTGGACAGGGGGAGCAGTTCTTC	CASSQPGQGEQFF
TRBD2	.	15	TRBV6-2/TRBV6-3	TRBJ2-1	TGTGCCAGCAGTTCGAGTAGCGGGCGGCTGAATGAGCAGTTCTTC	CASSSSSGRLNEQFF
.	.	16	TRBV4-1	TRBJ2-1	TGCGCCAGCAGCCAAGATGGGGGGGCCTGGTACAATGAGCAGTTCTTC	CASSQDGGAWYNEQFF